This T cell receptor beta chain was recorded in a study of blood T cells in healthy people across ages. This clonotype was observed a single time. The target antigen is unknown. A much larger clone sits a single nucleotide away, making a read error possible. Study outcomes and limitations: Age showed a roughly linear inverse relationship with TCR beta diversity per million T cells.

The use of a sample-barcoded 5' primer and a J-beta primer mix characterized a second PCR of roughly 6 to 12 cycles. TCRdb itself ran the 5' RACE reads through MiXCR, one entry per CDR3 protein. The sample carries about 680,000 distinct CDR3 sequences, more than 40% recorded once. Per germline, CDR1 SEHNR and CDR2 FQNEAQ (reference sequence). The CDR3 extends over 16 amino acids. The receptor was isolated from a woman aged 60-75 years in good health. The chain combines TRBV7-9 with TRBJ2-1; D is possibly TRBD2 (6 bases). The sample comprised blood. CDR3 sequence: CASSPASAQTYNERFF. The CDR3 coding sequence is TGTGCCAGCAGCCCCGCTAGCGCCCAGACCTACAATGAGCGGTTCTTC.